This TCR beta chain originates from a study of cytomegalovirus exposure and HLA in healthy donors. This clone has just a few counts. The PCR ran on 60 Vbeta and 13 Jbeta primers. Data came from immunoSEQ multiplex PCR; TCRdb stores just in-frame clones and leaves some out. The data hold about 100,000 clones, with roughly 75% observed a single time. This CDR3 is 12 amino acids long. Germline CDR1 GTSNPN, CDR2 SVGIG (reference sequence). Trimming took 1 base from V and 6 from J, leaving 7 bases between them. This TCR was sampled from a woman younger than 30 in good health and CMV-seropositive. The sample taken for sequencing was PBMCs. This chain joins TRBV30 and TRBJ1-5, with TRBD1 as a possible D gene (5 bases). The CDR3 DNA sequence: TGTGCCTGGAGTGAAGGGGTTCAGCCCCAGCATTTT. Protein: CAWSEGVQPQHF.